One sample yielded the 30 T cell receptor beta chains listed below, sequenced in a study of blood T cell repertoires in COVID-19. The table came from immunoSEQ multiplex PCR; TCRdb's copy has only in-frame clones and leaves some out. The sample includes 95,000 to 150,000 clones, roughly 75% of them seen just once. Source material: peripheral blood. The receptors originated from a man in his 60s with active or convalescent COVID-19.

The rearrangement uses TRBV21-1 and TRBJ2-2; the D call TRBD2 from the table was never checked on the DNA. TRBV21-1 is an annotated pseudogene. The CDR3 runs 17 residues. CDR3 residues: CASSKGWPAGNTGELFF. Written as DNA, the CDR3 is TGTGCCAGCAGCAAAGGGTGGCCCGCGGGGAACACCGGGGAGCTGTTTTTT.

The chain combines TRBV5-6 with TRBJ2-3, with D perhaps TRBD1 (6 bases). Trimming removed 5 bases at V and 2 bases at J, with 18 bases between. This CDR3 region has 16 residues. Per the germline V gene, CDR1 is SGHDT and CDR2 is YYEEEE. The CDR3 region is CASSHVTGLNTDTQYF. The DNA of the CDR3 is TGTGCCAGCAGTCACGTTACAGGGCTGAACACAGATACGCAGTATTTT.

The rearrangement joins TRBV5-1 to TRBJ2-3; D is unclear. Germline CDR1 and CDR2: SGHRS and YFSETQ. V was trimmed by 1 base and J by 0 bases, leaving 6 bases between them. The CDR3 is 14 residues long. CDR3 sequence: CASSLSQSTDTQYF. For the CDR3, the DNA is TGCGCCAGCAGCTTGTCGCAGAGCACAGATACGCAGTATTTT.

This clone was picked up many times. The rearrangement joins TRBV6-6 to TRBJ1-2; no firm D call. The V gene's germline CDR1 is MNHNY and CDR2 SVGAGI (reference sequence). The V gene lost 4 bases and the J gene lost 0 bases, with 9 bases spanning the gap. The CDR3 extends over 14 amino acids. The CDR3 sequence is CASSSLRANYGYTF. The CDR3 nucleotides are TGTGCCAGCAGTTCCCTCCGTGCTAACTATGGCTACACCTTC.

The chain carries TRBV28 and TRBJ2-5; tentatively, D is TRBD1 (6 bases). Germline CDR1 and CDR2: MDHEN and SYDVKM. This CDR3 contains 14 residues. Trimming cost V 3 bases and J 2 bases, with 10 bases left between them. This CDR3 is CASSFEDRQETQYF. The CDR3 bases are TGTGCCAGCAGTTTTGAAGACAGGCAAGAGACCCAGTACTTC.

The chain employs TRBV21-1 and TRBJ1-1. TRBV21-1 corresponds to a pseudogene. This CDR3 spans 11 amino acids. The CDR3, as DNA: TGTGCCAGCACCCTCAACACTGAAGCTTTCTTT. Its translation is CASTLNTEAFF.

This clone was seen once. The gene calls are TRBV10-3 and TRBJ2-5; 7 bases fit TRBD1. The CDR3 spans 14 residues. Looked up from germline, CDR1 is ENHRY and CDR2 is SYGVKD. The trim removed 5 bases at V and 5 bases at J, leaving 8 bases unmatched. CDR3 sequence: CAISIQGSGETQYF. The CDR3 coding sequence is TGTGCCATCAGTATACAGGGGTCCGGGGAGACCCAGTACTTC.

The chain carries TRBV30 and TRBJ2-7, with 10 bases aligning to TRBD2. V trimming: 0 bases; J trimming: 0 bases; junction bases outside the gene matches: 5. Per germline, CDR1 GTSNPN and CDR2 SVGIG (reference sequence). The length of the CDR3 is 16 residues. This CDR3 reads CAWSVRGTSASYEQYF. The CDR3 bases are TGTGCCTGGAGTGTAAGAGGGACTAGCGCCTCCTACGAGCAGTACTTC. The full variable domain, completed using reference TRBV30 and TRBJ2-7, is SQTIHQWPATLVQPVGSPLSLECTVEGTSNPNLYWYRQAAGRGLQLLFYSVGIGQISSEVPQNLSASRPQDRQFILSSKKLLLSDSGFYLCAWSVRGTSASYEQYFGPGTRLTVT.

The CDR3, as DNA: TGTGCCAGCAGTTTAGGGACTAGTTATGAGCAGTTCTTC. This translates into CASSLGTSYEQFF. This chain links TRBV12-3 or TRBV12-4 with TRBJ2-1; 7 bases fit TRBD2. Trimming cost V 1 base and J 8 bases; bases outside gene matches: 2. The CDR3 length is 13 residues.

V is TRBV24-1 and J is TRBJ2-3; D possibly corresponds to TRBD1 (5 bases). Deletions cut 3 bases from V and 5 bases from J, with 8 bases between. Germline CDR1 KGHDR, CDR2 SFDVKD. This CDR3 contains 13 residues. The CDR3 sequence is CATSDADRDTQYF. The CDR3, as DNA: TGTGCCACCAGTGATGCCGACAGAGATACGCAGTATTTT.

V usage is TRBV10-3 and J usage is TRBJ2-1; maybe TRBD2 (5 bases). Trimming removed 4 bases at V and 4 bases at J, with 14 bases between. CDR1 is ENHRY and CDR2 is SYGVKD in the germline V gene. The CDR3 is made up of 15 amino acids. The CDR3 here is CAISVLAGSYNEQFF. The CDR3 DNA follows: TGTGCCATCAGTGTTCTAGCCGGCTCTTACAATGAGCAGTTCTTC.

The chain employs TRBV24-1 and TRBJ2-2; D may be TRBD1 (5 bases). The germline CDR1 and CDR2 sequences are KGHDR and SFDVKD. V shed 12 bases and J shed 6 bases, with 13 bases lying between them. The CDR3 is made up of 12 amino acids. The CDR3, as DNA: TGTGCCGCACAATGGGGCCCCGGGGAGCTGTTTTTT. It yields the protein CAAQWGPGELFF.

The chain employs TRBV7-9 and TRBJ1-5; TRBD1 might be the D (6 bases). Germline CDR1 and CDR2: SEHNR and FQNEAQ (reference sequence). The CDR3 spans 17 residues. Trimming stripped 4 bases from V and 2 bases from J, with 18 bases between. The CDR3 sequence: CASSSGYREGGNQPQHF. As DNA, the CDR3 is TGTGCCAGCAGCTCAGGATACAGGGAAGGAGGCAATCAGCCCCAGCATTTT.

V and J are TRBV28 and TRBJ2-4, with D perhaps TRBD2 (5 bases). Trimming removed 3 bases at V and 5 bases at J, with 11 bases between. Germline V gives CDR1 MDHEN, CDR2 SYDVKM. The CDR3 is 14 amino acids. CDR3 residues: CASSFSSRENIQYF. The CDR3 bases are TGTGCCAGCAGTTTTTCTAGCCGAGAAAACATTCAGTACTTC.

The V and J genes are TRBV2 and TRBJ2-7; the D is unclear. The germline V gene encodes CDR1 SNHLY and CDR2 FYNNEI. The V and J ends lost 4 bases and 2 bases respectively, with 9 bases between them. The CDR3 has 13 residues. The CDR3 here is CASSVNGAYEQYF. The CDR3 DNA reads TGTGCCAGCAGTGTTAACGGAGCCTACGAGCAGTACTTC.

The chain carries TRBV5-1 and TRBJ2-7; 7 bases align to TRBD1. Germline trimming cut 2 bases from V and 6 bases from J; bases unmatched to any gene: 5. Per germline, CDR1 SGHRS and CDR2 YFSETQ. The CDR3 consists of 13 residues. CDR3 in amino acids: CASSFTGDSEQYF. The CDR3 DNA follows: TGCGCCAGCAGCTTCACAGGGGATAGCGAGCAGTACTTC. Full variable domain (remainder filled in from reference TRBV5-1 and TRBJ2-7): KAGVTQTPRYLIKTRGQQVTLSCSPISGHRSVSWYQQTPGQGLQFLFEYFSETQRNKGNFPGRFSGRQFSNSRSEMNVSTLELGDSALYLCASSFTGDSEQYFGPGTRLTVT.

The sample holds one count of this clone. The rearrangement uses TRBV19 and TRBJ1-2, with 7 bases that match TRBD1. The germline CDR1 and CDR2 sequences are LNHDA and SQIVND (reference sequence). CDR3 length equals 13 residues. The V gene end was trimmed by 4 bases and the J gene end by 7 bases; junction bases not matched to a gene: 6. The DNA of the CDR3 is TGTGCCAGTAGTAACAGGGGATCGGGTGGCTACACCTTC. Its translation: CASSNRGSGGYTF.

The chain links TRBV5-5 to TRBJ2-1, with 8 bases fitting TRBD2. J gave up 6 bases and V 9 bases, and 11 bases lay outside the gene matches. Per the germline V gene, CDR1 is SGHKS and CDR2 is YYEKEE (reference sequence). The length of the CDR3 is 14 residues. CDR3 sequence reads: CATQGLAGANEQFF. The CDR3 DNA follows: TGTGCCACCCAGGGTCTAGCGGGTGCCAATGAGCAGTTCTTC.

V and J are TRBV19 and TRBJ2-2, with TRBD1 identical over 9 bases. The CDR3 is 15 residues long. Germline V gene sequence: CDR1 LNHDA, CDR2 SQIVND (reference sequence). The ends lost 6 bases at V and 1 base at J; junction bases unmatched: 3. For the CDR3, the DNA is TGTGCCAGTAGGCCGGGACAGGGGAACACCGGGGAGCTGTTTTTT. This encodes CASRPGQGNTGELFF.

A word on this clone: At the DNA level, this CDR3 is encoded by other sequences in the same sample as well. The chain uses TRBV7-2 and TRBJ2-3, with D unclear. This CDR3 has 12 amino acids. Germline V lookup: CDR1 SGHTA, CDR2 FQGNSA. V was cut by 5 bases and J by 6 bases, with 9 bases left in between. The CDR3 DNA follows: TGTGCCAGCAGCCCCTCTGGCGATACGCAGTATTTT. Amino acids: CASSPSGDTQYF.

The chain joins TRBV7-2 to TRBJ2-7, with D perhaps matching TRBD1 (6 bases). Trimming cost V 1 base and J 3 bases, with 10 bases left between them. The germline V gene has CDR1 SGHTA and CDR2 FQGNSA. This CDR3 has 14 residues. The DNA for the CDR3 is TGTGCCAGCAGCTTAGGACAGGCCTACTACGAGCAGTACTTC. Amino acids: CASSLGQAYYEQYF.

V and J are TRBV3-1 (or the pseudogene TRBV3-2) and TRBJ1-2; 7 nucleotides line up with TRBD1. Germline CDR1 reads LGHDT; CDR2 reads YNNKEL (reference sequence). After removal of 1 base from V and 2 bases from J, the junction contained 4 bases not matched to a gene. CDR3 length: 15 amino acids. The CDR3: CASSQAPGGNYGYTF. The CDR3 coding sequence is TGTGCCAGCAGCCAAGCGCCAGGGGGGAACTATGGCTACACCTTC.

The chain employs TRBV19 and TRBJ1-5; a possible D gene is TRBD1 (5 bases). Germline-derived CDR1 and CDR2 are LNHDA and SQIVND (reference sequence). The length of the CDR3 is 16 residues. Trimming took 3 bases from V and 3 from J, leaving 15 bases between them. The chain's CDR3 is CASSILGQANNQPQHF. CDR3 DNA: TGTGCCAGTAGTATTTTGGGGCAGGCAAACAATCAGCCCCAGCATTTT.

This chain uses TRBV7-2 with TRBJ1-3; TRBD1 aligns across 7 bases. CDR3 length: 16 amino acids. Germline lookup yields CDR1 SGHTA and CDR2 FQGNSA. V shed 5 bases, J shed 0 bases, and the junction held 7 bases outside the gene matches. The DNA for the CDR3 is TGTGCCAGCAGCCCCGGACAGGTCCTCTCTGGAAACACCATATATTTT. This sequence encodes CASSPGQVLSGNTIYF.

Notes on this clone: One junction end does not reproduce the germline sequence, and a read error may be involved. The chain's CDR3 is CASSLSAGSTDTQYF. DNA of the CDR3: TGCGCTAGCAGCTTGTCGGCGGGGAGCACAGATACGCAGTATTTT. The chain uses TRBV5-1 and TRBJ2-3; D is perhaps TRBD2 (6 bases). The CDR3 extends over 15 amino acids. CDR1 and CDR2 from the germline V gene are SGHRS and YFSETQ. Filled out from reference TRBV5-1 and TRBJ2-3, the complete variable domain reads KAGVTQTPRYLIKTRGQQVTLSCSPISGHRSVSWYQQTPGQGLQFLFEYFSETQRNKGNFPGRFSGRQFSNSRSEMNVSTLELGDSALYLCASSLSAGSTDTQYFGPGTRLTVL.

This clone was seen repeatedly, ten times or more. The chain links TRBV4-2 to TRBJ2-3; tentatively, D is TRBD2 (5 bases). V was shortened by 0 bases and J by 1 base, with 11 bases between the two germline ends. Germline CDR1 is LGHNA and CDR2 is YNFKEQ. This CDR3 comprises 16 residues. CDR3 in amino acids: CASSQEGWGGTDTQYF. The DNA for the CDR3 is TGTGCCAGCAGCCAAGAAGGGTGGGGAGGCACAGATACGCAGTATTTT.

The gene calls are TRBV18 and TRBJ1-4; 7 bases align to TRBD1. J gave up 5 bases and V 3 bases, and 9 bases lay outside the gene matches. Germline lookup yields CDR1 KGHSH and CDR2 LQKENI. The CDR3 spans 16 residues. The CDR3 DNA reads as TGTGCCAGCTCACCTCAAGGACAGGTTGCAAATGAAAAACTGTTTTTT. Amino acid sequence: CASSPQGQVANEKLFF.

The J gene is TRBJ1-1, the V gene TRBV7-2, with D unclear. Trimming pared 2 bases from V and 1 base from J, leaving 5 bases between. Germline V gene sequence: CDR1 SGHTA, CDR2 FQGNSA. This CDR3 contains 13 residues. The CDR3: CASSLYRNTEAFF. CDR3 DNA: TGTGCCAGCAGCTTATACAGGAACACTGAAGCTTTCTTT.

This clone appeared once. The V gene is TRBV7-2, the J gene TRBJ2-1; 9 bases align to TRBD1. Germline CDR1 is SGHTA and CDR2 is FQGNSA. The CDR3 spans 14 residues. The junction had 4 bases not matched to a gene; V was cut back by 8 bases and J by 2 bases. CDR3 loop: CASGRDRAYNEQFF. The CDR3, as DNA: TGTGCCAGCGGAAGGGACAGGGCCTACAATGAGCAGTTCTTC.

The rearrangement links TRBV5-4 to TRBJ2-4; perhaps TRBD2 as D (6 bases). The CDR3 runs 17 residues. Trimming stripped 3 bases from V and 5 bases from J, with 21 bases between. Germline CDR1 and CDR2: SGHNT and YYREEE (reference sequence). The CDR3 DNA reads TGTGCCAGCAGCTGGCCCCCCGGGCGGGGCGGGGAAAACATTCAGTACTTC. As protein: CASSWPPGRGGENIQYF.